Listed below are T cell receptor beta chains from one sample, sequenced in a study of T cell repertoires in cytomegalovirus infection. One entry per CDR3 protein results from TCRdb running MiXCR on the reads. The table includes some 350,000 distinct CDR3 sequences, around 18% detected once. The specimen sequenced was PBMCs. These receptors originate from a human donor in good health (CMV status not recorded). Some clones in this sample may be carry-over from other donors' samples. CDR3s include the opening cysteine and the closing phenylalanine or tryptophan. D genes are given only for firm matches. Some rows mark clone size as missing; the rest say once, few, many or name a class of expanded clone.

>TRBV2|-|many|TRBJ2-7
TGTGCCAGCAGTTCCGGGACTGTCAGAGTGGAGCAGTACTTC
CASSSGTVRVEQYF
>TRBV6-2/TRBV6-3|-|-|TRBJ2-7
TGTGCCAGCCGATCAGATGGTAGCGACGAGCAGTACTTC
CASRSDGSDEQYF
>TRBV24-1|-|-|TRBJ2-7
TGTGCCACCAGTGATTTGCCGCAGTACTTC
CATSDLPQYF
>TRBV7-2|-|many|TRBJ2-4
TGTGCCAGCAGCTTAGCGGGCCGTTTCGACATTCAGTACTTC
CASSLAGRFDIQYF
>TRBV7-4|-|-|TRBJ1-1
TGTGCCAGCAGCTTAGCTGGGGGGGACGAAGCTTTCTTT
CASSLAGGDEAFF
>TRBV6-6|-|-|TRBJ2-1
TGTGCCAGCAGTTACAAAGGCGGTAGCTCCTACAATGAGCAGTTCTTC
CASSYKGGSSYNEQFF
>TRBV11-2|TRBD1|few|TRBJ2-1
TGTGCCAGCAGCTCCATACAGGGGGCGATCAATGAGCAGTTCTTC
CASSSIQGAINEQFF
>TRBV10-3|-|many|TRBJ2-7
TGTGCCATCAGTGATCCGGGTGACTCCTACGAGCAGTACTTC
CAISDPGDSYEQYF
>TRBV6-6|-|many|TRBJ1-2
TGTGCCAGCACCGCTGACGGAGGAACGCTCTATGGCTACACCTTC
CASTADGGTLYGYTF
>TRBV6-4|-|-|TRBJ2-1
TGTGCCAGCAGTGTAGGACTAAAGCTTAGTGATGAGCAGTTCTTC
CASSVGLKLSDEQFF
>TRBV7-9|-|many|TRBJ2-5
TGTGCCAGCAGCTTACATCAGGGGACCCAGTACTTC
CASSLHQGTQYF
>TRBV20-1|-|few|TRBJ2-3
TGCAGTGCTAGAGATTCGAGGACTACTCGCACAGATACGCAGTATTTT
CSARDSRTTRTDTQYF
>TRBV19|-|few|TRBJ1-6
TGTGCCAGTAGTATAGATGGGCGTATCCCCCTCCACTTT
CASSIDGRIPLHF
>TRBV29-1|-|few|TRBJ1-2
TGCAGCGCGGGTAGGGCCTACTATGGCTACACCTTC
CSAGRAYYGYTF
>TRBV2|TRBD2|few|TRBJ2-5
TGTGCCAGCAGTACTAGCGGGGGGACCCAAGAGACCCAGTACTTC
CASSTSGGTQETQYF
>TRBV7-9|-|many|TRBJ2-7
TGTGCCAGCAGCGTCCAGCTGGGCGAGCAGTACTTC
CASSVQLGEQYF
>TRBV10-3|-|few|TRBJ1-5
TGTGCCATCAGCCGGGACAGCAATCAGCCCCAGCATTTT
CAISRDSNQPQHF
>TRBV5-5|-|few|TRBJ2-5
TGTGCCAGCAGCCCACTTGGCGCGCGGGGTCGCGGGACCCAGTACTTC
CASSPLGARGRGTQYF
>TRBV5-6|-|-|TRBJ1-5
TGTGCCAGCAGCCAGCGTGGGCAGGGCGGCAATCAGCCCCAGCATTTT
CASSQRGQGGNQPQHF
>TRBV4-3|-|-|TRBJ2-3
TGCGCCAGCAGCCAAACCCCGTATTCGGGCACAGATACGCAGTATTTT
CASSQTPYSGTDTQYF
>TRBV29-1|-|few|TRBJ2-5
TGCAGCGTTGTGTCAGGGGCGAGCCAAGAGACCCAGTACTTC
CSVVSGASQETQYF
>TRBV5-1|-|-|TRBJ1-1
TGCGCCAGCAGCTTGGAGGTGGGGAATGAAGCTTTCTTT
CASSLEVGNEAFF
>TRBV28|TRBD1|few|TRBJ1-2
TGTGCCAGCAGTTTAGGGATCAGGGGGGATTTAGGTGGCTACACCTTC
CASSLGIRGDLGGYTF
>TRBV7-9|TRBD2|-|TRBJ2-1
TGTGCCAGCAGCTTAGGGTCCAGCGGGAGGACCGCTGAGCAGTTCTTC
CASSLGSSGRTAEQFF
>TRBV6-6|TRBD1|many|TRBJ2-5
TGTGCCAGCAGTTACCAAGGGACAGTTGGGGGGACCCAGTACTTC
CASSYQGTVGGTQYF
>TRBV6-5|-|few|TRBJ1-1
TGTGCCAGCAGTCGGGGCTCCCTGGGGACTGAAGCTTTCTTT
CASSRGSLGTEAFF
>TRBV19|-|-|TRBJ1-1
TGTGCCAGTAGAAACCTGGGGGGGAACACTGAAGCTTTCTTT
CASRNLGGNTEAFF
>TRBV28|TRBD1|-|TRBJ1-2
TGTGCCAGCAGTCACAGGGGATCGGATGGCTACACCTTC
CASSHRGSDGYTF
>TRBV4-1|TRBD1|many|TRBJ1-2
TGCGCCAGCAGCCAAGTCCTGGGACAGGGGATCCCCACCTTC
CASSQVLGQGIPTF
>TRBV5-1|-|-|TRBJ2-3
TGCGCCAGCAGATGGAACCCGGGGGCCTTCACAGATACGCAGTATTTT
CASRWNPGAFTDTQYF
>TRBV7-2|TRBD1|-|TRBJ2-5
TGTGCCAGCAGCCCGGACAGGGCCAGTGTGGAGACCCAGTACTTC
CASSPDRASVETQYF
>TRBV12-3/TRBV12-4|TRBD1|many|TRBJ1-5
TGTGCCAGCAGTCCTGGGCGGACAGGGCTGACTCAGCCCCAGCATTTT
CASSPGRTGLTQPQHF
>TRBV2|-|few|TRBJ1-4
TGTGCCAGCAGTGGCCTTTCAAATCCATCGACTAAACTGTTTTTT
CASSGLSNPSTKLFF
>TRBV2|TRBD1|-|TRBJ2-7
TGTGCCAGCAGTGTACGACAGGGAGCAGGCGAGCAGTACTTC
CASSVRQGAGEQYF
>TRBV7-2|-|many|TRBJ2-3
TGTGCCAGCAGCCCAAGAAGGGGCCCTTACACAGATACGCAGTATTTT
CASSPRRGPYTDTQYF
>TRBV20-1|TRBD1|-|TRBJ1-5
TGCAGTGCTCAGGGACAGCTCCGGGTTCAGCCCCAGCATTTT
CSAQGQLRVQPQHF
>TRBV7-9|-|-|TRBJ2-1
TGTGCCAGCAGCTTTACCCAGGGGGGATCCAATGAGCAGTTCTTC
CASSFTQGGSNEQFF
>TRBV6-1|-|-|TRBJ1-5
TGTGCCAGCAACCCTACGGGCCGCTATAGCAATCAGCCCCAGCATTTT
CASNPTGRYSNQPQHF
>TRBV5-1|TRBD1|-|TRBJ2-7
TGCGCCAGCAGCCCCCGGCCAGGGGGAGCTTACGAGCAGTACTTC
CASSPRPGGAYEQYF
>TRBV5-1|-|few|TRBJ1-1
TGCGCCAGCAGCTTTGTCCCCTCCGGGACTGAAGCTTTCTTT
CASSFVPSGTEAFF
>TRBV4-1|-|-|TRBJ2-7
TGCGCCAGCAGCCAAGATGGCAGTACCTACGAGCAGTACTTC
CASSQDGSTYEQYF
>TRBV7-2|TRBD1|many|TRBJ2-7
TGTGCCAGCAGCCAGGGGGCGGGCGAGCAGTACTTC
CASSQGAGEQYF
>TRBV19|-|-|TRBJ2-1
TGTGCCAGTAGTATATTCGATGAGCAGTTCTTC
CASSIFDEQFF
>TRBV10-3|-|once|TRBJ2-7
TGTGCCATCAGGCTCGGGAGCGGCTGGCAGTACTTC
CAIRLGSGWQYF
>TRBV20-1|-|-|TRBJ2-5
TGCAGTTCCCGGGGTTTAAAAGAGACCCAGTACTTC
CSSRGLKETQYF
>TRBV10-3|-|many|TRBJ2-3
TGTGCCATCACGGCTAGCGCTTCGGCAGATACGCAGTATTTT
CAITASASADTQYF
>TRBV7-2|-|-|TRBJ2-6
TGTGCCAGCAGCTTAGTCGCCTCTGGGGCCAACGTCCTGACTTTC
CASSLVASGANVLTF
>TRBV7-2|-|many|TRBJ2-3
TGTGCCAGCAGCCTAGCCCGGGACGCAAATACGCAGTATTTT
CASSLARDANTQYF
>TRBV9|-|once|TRBJ2-5
TGTGCCAGCAGCGTAGCTGGGGGGCGTCAAGAGACCCAGTACTTC
CASSVAGGRQETQYF
>TRBV7-2|TRBD2|many|TRBJ2-3
TGTGCCAGCAGCTTAGCTGGACTAGCAAGTTTTACAGATACGCAGTATTTT
CASSLAGLASFTDTQYF
>TRBV7-2|TRBD1|many|TRBJ1-6
TGTGCCAGCAGCTTGGGACAGCCAAATAATTCACCCCTCCACTTT
CASSLGQPNNSPLHF
>TRBV12-3/TRBV12-4|TRBD2|many|TRBJ2-7
TGTGCCAGCAAACAGGGACTAGCGGATTACTACGAGCAGTACTTC
CASKQGLADYYEQYF
>TRBV2|TRBD2|-|TRBJ2-5
TGTGCCAGCGGCAGGACTAGCGGGACGGAAGAGACCCAGTACTTC
CASGRTSGTEETQYF
>TRBV2|-|few|TRBJ1-1
TGTGCCAGCAGTGCCGGGTCTATCACTGAAGCTTTCTTT
CASSAGSITEAFF
>TRBV7-9|-|many|TRBJ1-1
TGTGCCAGCGGAGGACAGTTGAACACTGAAGCTTTCTTT
CASGGQLNTEAFF
>TRBV24-1|-|few|TRBJ1-1
TGTGCCACCAGTGAAGGACTCTCGCGTGGGAACACTGAAGCTTTCTTT
CATSEGLSRGNTEAFF
>TRBV5-1|TRBD2|-|TRBJ2-3
TGCGCCAGCAGCTTGGTCGGGGGGGCCCCAGATACGCAGTATTTT
CASSLVGGAPDTQYF
>TRBV12-3/TRBV12-4|-|many|TRBJ1-5
TGTGCCAGCAGCCCAGGGCGGTGGCAGCCCCAGCATTTT
CASSPGRWQPQHF
>TRBV5-6|TRBD1|-|TRBJ1-6
TGTGTCAGCAGCCCGACGGACAGGGAAAATTCACCCCTCCACTTT
CVSSPTDRENSPLHF
>TRBV29-1|-|-|TRBJ1-4
TGCAGCGTTGCCGGGAAGGCCAGCAACGAAAAACTGTTTTTT
CSVAGKASNEKLFF